Listed here are 24 T cell receptor beta chains from one sample, sequenced in a study of blood T cells in healthy people across ages. Using a J-beta primer mix together with a sample-barcoded 5' primer, a second PCR was run for about 6 to 11 cycles. MiXCR was run by TCRdb on the 5' RACE reads, yielding one entry per CDR3 protein. The repertoire consists of around 1,800,000 distinct CDR3 sequences, with about two fifths occurring once and the leading ten covering under 25%. The sequenced material came from blood. Source of these receptors: a human donor in good health.

Regarding this clonotype: Given a much more abundant clone one base away, this may be a read error. The chain couples TRBV12-5 to TRBJ2-1; 7 bases line up with TRBD1. Germline lookup yields CDR1 LGHNT and CDR2 FRNRAP. The CDR3 totals 15 residues. V lost 6 bases to trimming and J lost 10 bases; unmatched junction nucleotides: 15. In DNA form, the CDR3 reads TGTGCTAGTGGGACCGGGACAGCAATAAGCTACGAGCAGTTCTTC. Translating gives CASGTGTAISYEQFF. The variable domain in full, completed from reference TRBV12-5 and TRBJ2-1, reads DARVTQTPRHKVTEMGQEVTMRCQPILGHNTVFWYRQTMMQGLELLAYFRNRAPLDDSGMPKDRFSAEMPDATLATLKIQPSEPRDSAVYFCASGTGTAISYEQFFGPGTRLTVL.

The rearrangement links TRBV30 to TRBJ2-2; no reliable D call. Trimming took 1 base from V and 5 from J, leaving 5 bases between them. The germline V gene has CDR1 GTSNPN and CDR2 SVGIG (reference sequence). CDR3 length equals 12 residues. This CDR3 reads CAWSAETGELFF. CDR3 DNA: TGTGCCTGGAGTGCAGAGACCGGGGAGCTGTTTTTT.

The V call is TRBV6-5, the J call TRBJ2-5; 14 bases fit TRBD2. The CDR3 runs 20 residues. Trimming removed 4 bases from V and 1 base from J; junction bases left unmatched: 14. CDR1 and CDR2 from the germline V gene are MNHEY and SVGAGI. The CDR3 sequence: CASSSRPGLAGVILQETQYF. The CDR3 DNA follows: TGTGCCAGCAGTTCGCGTCCGGGACTAGCGGGGGTCATACTCCAAGAGACCCAGTACTTC.

V gene TRBV12-3 or TRBV12-4 combines with J gene TRBJ1-2; D gene uncertain. This CDR3 has 14 amino acids. V dropped 3 bases and J dropped 6 bases, with 14 bases sitting between them. CDR3 nucleotides: TGTGCCAGCAGTTTCGACCCTCCCCGGGATGGCTACACCTTC. The encoded protein is CASSFDPPRDGYTF.

This rearrangement joins TRBV12-3 or TRBV12-4 to TRBJ2-1; D might be TRBD1 (6 bases). Trimming pared 1 base from V and 8 bases from J, leaving 15 bases between. CDR3 length: 15 residues. The CDR3, as DNA: TGTGCCAGCAGTTTAGGGCAGCCAGGGGTACATGAGCAGTTCTTC. It yields the protein CASSLGQPGVHEQFF.

The sample holds a few counts of this clonotype. The V and J genes are TRBV4-3 and TRBJ1-2; the D gene is possibly TRBD1 (5 bases). The CDR3 sequence is 15 residues long. V shed 0 bases and J shed 6 bases, with 14 bases lying between them. Looked up from germline, CDR1 is LGHNA and CDR2 is YSLEER. CDR3 sequence: CASSQDTRDSNGYTF. For the CDR3, the DNA is TGCGCCAGCAGCCAAGATACTAGAGACAGCAATGGCTACACCTTC.

In its sample, this clonotype was seen a few times. The chain couples TRBV4-3 to TRBJ1-2, with D perhaps TRBD1 (5 bases). The CDR3 loop spans 15 amino acids. V was pared by 0 bases and J by 4 bases, with 12 bases between. The germline CDR1 and CDR2 sequences are LGHNA and YSLEER. The CDR3 DNA reads TGCGCCAGCAGCCAAGATTCGCAGGGAGGCTATGGCTACACCTTC. It codes for CASSQDSQGGYGYTF.

The chain combines TRBV12-3 or TRBV12-4 with TRBJ2-5; TRBD2 is a possible D gene (5 bases). The germline V and J ends were trimmed by 1 base and 2 bases, with 14 bases remaining between them. The CDR3 totals 16 residues. The CDR3, as DNA: TGTGCCAGCAGTTTAGGTTTTTTTAGGACTCAAGAGACCCAGTACTTC. Translation: CASSLGFFRTQETQYF.

This rearrangement joins TRBV20-1 to TRBJ2-4; TRBD1 is a possible D gene (6 bases). The DNA end is a closer match to TRBJ2-7, so the J assignment may be wrong. Germline assignment: CDR1 DFQATT and CDR2 SNEGSKA (reference sequence). The length of the CDR3 is 14 residues. In nucleotides, the CDR3 is TGCAGTGCTCCCCGTAGAGACAGGTACCGCGAGCAGTACTTC. Translating it yields CSAPRRDRYREQYF.

This chain connects TRBV7-9 to TRBJ2-3; maybe TRBD2 (5 bases). The CDR3 loop spans 15 amino acids. Per germline, CDR1 SEHNR and CDR2 FQNEAQ (reference sequence). V was pared by 4 bases and J by 0 bases, with 11 bases between. DNA of the CDR3: TGTGCCAGCAGCTCGACCTGGACTAGCACAGATACGCAGTATTTT. Amino acids: CASSSTWTSTDTQYF.

In this sample, this clonotype turned up a few times. The rearrangement links TRBV12-3 or TRBV12-4 to TRBJ2-2, with 7 bases matching TRBD1. The CDR3 contains 12 residues. The trim removed 9 bases at V and 4 bases at J, leaving 2 bases unmatched. The CDR3 nucleotides are TGTGCCAGTACAGGGGTCACCGGGGAGCTGTTTTTT. It translates to CASTGVTGELFF.

The gene calls are TRBV7-6 and TRBJ1-5; D uncertain. Germline values: CDR1 SGHVS, CDR2 FNYEAQ. This CDR3 is built from 13 residues. Between the trimmed V and J ends, which lost 2 bases and 9 bases, there was a span of 11 bases. The CDR3 DNA sequence: TGTGCCAGCAGCTTAAGTAGGGAGGCGCCCCAGCATTTT. Translation gives CASSLSREAPQHF.

The chain combines TRBV30 with TRBJ1-1; D remains unclear. Germline assignment: CDR1 GTSNPN and CDR2 SVGIG (reference sequence). CDR3 length: 13 residues. Trimming left V 8 bases short and J 1 base short, with 14 bases between. The CDR3 nucleotides read TGTGCCCGGAATGATGGGCCGAACACTGAAGCTTTCTTT. It is translated as CARNDGPNTEAFF.

This clonotype was observed a few times. The genes are TRBV6-5 and TRBJ1-1; D gene unclear. Germline-derived CDR1 and CDR2 are MNHEY and SVGAGI. Trimming shortened V by 8 bases and J by 2 bases, and 9 bases separated the two germline ends. The CDR3 contains 12 residues. CDR3 loop: CASGLPNTEAFF. As DNA, the CDR3 is TGTGCCAGCGGGTTACCAAACACTGAAGCTTTCTTT.

The V call is TRBV12-3 or TRBV12-4, the J call TRBJ2-7; D perhaps matches TRBD2 (5 bases). Between the trimmed V and J ends, which lost 7 bases and 6 bases, there was a span of 13 bases. The CDR3 runs to 12 residues. CDR3 residues: CASTRGESEQYF. The DNA for the CDR3 is TGTGCCAGCACCCGGGGAGAAAGCGAGCAGTACTTC.

The chain combines TRBV6-2 or TRBV6-3 with TRBJ1-2; D gene uncertain. V was pared by 6 bases and J by 8 bases, with 13 bases between. The CDR3 covers 12 residues. Germline V gives CDR1 MNHEY, CDR2 SVGEGT. The CDR3 protein is CASSLQISGYTF. CDR3 bases: TGTGCCAGCAGCCTACAAATTTCGGGCTACACCTTC.

The chain has TRBV11-1 and TRBJ2-7, with 9 bases identical to TRBD2. Germline-derived CDR1 and CDR2 are SGHAT and FQDESV (reference sequence). J was trimmed by 0 bases and V by 0 bases; bases with no gene match: 6. The CDR3 spans 17 residues. The CDR3 DNA sequence: TGTGCCAGCAGCTTAGCACCGGGACTAGCTGTCTCCTACGAGCAGTACTTC. Its translation is CASSLAPGLAVSYEQYF. Together with reference TRBV11-1 and TRBJ2-7, the CDR3 gives the full variable domain: EAEVAQSPRYKITEKSQAVAFWCDPISGHATLYWYRQILGQGPELLVQFQDESVVDDSQLPKDRFSAERLKGVDSTLKIQPAELGDSAMYLCASSLAPGLAVSYEQYFGPGTRLTVT.

This chain uses TRBV20-1 with TRBJ2-1; D is perhaps TRBD2 (6 bases). Germline V gene lookup returns CDR1 DFQATT and CDR2 SNEGSKA (reference sequence). Trimming cost V 2 bases and J 0 bases, with 14 bases left between them. The CDR3 covers 16 residues. For the CDR3, the DNA is TGCAGTGCTAGAATAATAAGCGGGTACTCCTACAATGAGCAGTTCTTC. This encodes CSARIISGYSYNEQFF.

This clonotype was found a few times. This rearrangement joins TRBV30 to TRBJ2-7; 8 bases align to TRBD1. CDR3 size: 13 residues. The germline V gene has CDR1 GTSNPN and CDR2 SVGIG (reference sequence). J lost 2 bases, V lost 2 bases, and 2 bases had no gene match. This CDR3 is CAWSIQGAYEQYF. CDR3 nucleotides: TGTGCCTGGAGTATACAGGGGGCCTACGAGCAGTACTTC.

Only a few counts were recorded for this clonotype. V and J are TRBV4-3 and TRBJ1-5, with D unresolved. The CDR3 is 13 residues long. The germline V gene has CDR1 LGHNA and CDR2 YSLEER. Deletions cut 0 bases from V and 5 bases from J, with 5 bases between. The CDR3 DNA is TGCGCCAGCAGCCAAGAGAGATATCAGCCCCAGCATTTT. It is translated as CASSQERYQPQHF.

This rearrangement joins TRBV12-3 or TRBV12-4 to TRBJ1-5; 9 nucleotides line up with TRBD1. After removal of 5 bases from V and 1 base from J, the junction contained 18 bases not matched to a gene. The CDR3 runs 20 residues. The CDR3 is CASSPIFPRDRVLSNQPQHF. CDR3 sequence (DNA): TGTGCCAGCAGTCCTATTTTTCCCCGGGACAGGGTATTGAGCAATCAGCCCCAGCATTTT.

The V call is TRBV7-9, the J call TRBJ2-7; 9 nucleotides line up with TRBD1. The germline V gene has CDR1 SEHNR and CDR2 FQNEAQ (reference sequence). This CDR3 spans 17 amino acids. With V trimmed by 1 base and J by 3 bases, 10 bases remained unmatched. The DNA of the CDR3 is TGTGCCAGCAGCTTAGTGGGCAGGGACAGGGACCACTACGAGCAGTACTTC. This encodes CASSLVGRDRDHYEQYF.

This clonotype was counted only a few times. The chain carries TRBV15 and TRBJ1-2, with a tentative D call TRBD1 (5 bases). Trimming took off 5 bases at V and 8 bases at J, with 18 bases between the two ends. Germline lookup yields CDR1 LNHNV and CDR2 YYDKDF (reference sequence). There are 14 residues in the CDR3. CDR3 region: CATSPNVGGLGYTF. DNA of the CDR3: TGTGCCACCAGCCCAAACGTCGGGGGGTTAGGCTACACCTTC.

The chain joins TRBV4-3 to TRBJ2-3; no clear D gene. Between the trimmed V and J ends, which lost 0 bases and 0 bases, there was a span of 7 bases. Germline V gene sequence: CDR1 LGHNA, CDR2 YSLEER. CDR3 length: 15 amino acids. As DNA, the CDR3 is TGCGCCAGCAGCCAAGATGACCGAAGCACAGATACGCAGTATTTT. Encoded protein: CASSQDDRSTDTQYF.